The 23 T cell receptor beta chains in this list originate from one sample, sequenced in a study of shared clonotypes between healthy human individuals. CD45RO-negative, CCR7-positively selected cells formed the naive CD8 fraction, excluding terminally differentiated effector memory CD45RA+ cells. Sequencing was performed with immunoSEQ multiplex PCR; in TCRdb, only in-frame clones are kept and a portion is missing. The profile shows approximately 720,000 clones, 92% of them singletons. The material sequenced was naive CD8+ T cells sorted from blood. The receptors come from a man younger than 40 in good health.

V usage is TRBV7-2 and J usage is TRBJ2-5; D unclear. From germline, CDR1 is SGHTA and CDR2 FQGNSA. Deletions cut 5 bases from V and 0 bases from J, with 7 bases between. The CDR3 has 13 residues. CDR3 in amino acids: CASSPTYQETQYF. The DNA for the CDR3 is TGTGCCAGCAGCCCCACGTACCAAGAGACCCAGTACTTC.

To note about this clone: Other DNA sequences in the same sample also yield this CDR3. The chain couples TRBV29-1 to TRBJ1-1, with D uncertain. Trimming cost V 4 bases and J 1 base, with 4 bases left between them. CDR3 size: 11 residues. Germline V gene lookup returns CDR1 SQVTM and CDR2 ANQGSEA. The CDR3 loop is CSVAENTEAFF. In nucleotides, the CDR3 is TGCAGCGTTGCCGAGAACACTGAAGCTTTCTTT. Full variable domain (outside the CDR3, taken from reference TRBV29-1 and TRBJ1-1): SAVISQKPSRDICQRGTSLTIQCQVDSQVTMMFWYRQQPGQSLTLIATANQGSEATYESGFVIDKFPISRPNLTFSTLTVSNMSPEDSSIYLCSVAENTEAFFGQGTRLTVV.

The chain recombines TRBV4-1 with TRBJ2-7; 9 bases are a match to TRBD1. The CDR3 covers 14 residues. From germline, CDR1 is MGHRA and CDR2 YSYEKL. After removal of 4 bases from V and 5 bases from J, the junction contained 6 bases not matched to a gene. The CDR3: CASSPRDRVDEQYF. The CDR3 DNA reads as TGCGCCAGCAGCCCCCGGGACAGGGTCGACGAGCAGTACTTC.

This rearrangement joins TRBV5-6 to TRBJ1-1; 8 bases map to TRBD1. V lost 2 bases, J lost 4 bases, and 7 bases stayed unmatched. The CDR3 totals 15 residues. Germline V lookup: CDR1 SGHDT, CDR2 YYEEEE. In nucleotides, the CDR3 is TGTGCCAGCAGCTTAGGACAGGGACCGTTCACTGAAGCTTTCTTT. It is translated as CASSLGQGPFTEAFF.

The rearrangement uses TRBV28 and TRBJ2-7, with TRBD2 matching over 9 bases. The V gene end was trimmed by 7 bases and the J gene end by 7 bases; junction bases not matched to a gene: 5. Germline V gene sequence: CDR1 MDHEN, CDR2 SYDVKM. This CDR3 spans 12 amino acids. This CDR3 is CASTISGGEQYF. CDR3 bases: TGTGCCAGCACCATAAGCGGGGGGGAGCAGTACTTC.

The chain is built from TRBV28 and TRBJ1-5; TRBD1 aligns across 12 bases. Germline V gene data show CDR1 as MDHEN and CDR2 as SYDVKM. This CDR3 has 14 residues. Trimming at V came to 5 bases and at J to 6 bases, leaving 2 bases not matched to a gene. The CDR3 here is CASSRDRGLQPQHF. CDR3 DNA sequence: TGTGCCAGCAGTCGGGACAGGGGGCTTCAGCCCCAGCATTTT.

The V gene is TRBV6-6, the J gene TRBJ2-1, with a weak D call TRBD2 (6 bases). CDR1 is MNHNY and CDR2 is SVGAGI in the germline V gene (reference sequence). This CDR3 has 13 amino acids. Trimming took off 2 bases at V and 7 bases at J, with 9 bases between the two ends. CDR3 coding DNA: TGTGCCAGCAGTTACGGAGGGTCGAATGAGCAGTTCTTC. It is translated as CASSYGGSNEQFF.

The V and J genes are TRBV14 and TRBJ2-1; D is undetermined. The V gene lost 1 base and the J gene lost 6 bases, with 13 bases spanning the gap. Germline values: CDR1 SGHDN, CDR2 FVKESK. CDR3 length: 15 amino acids. The CDR3 here is CASSQGPTVSNEQFF. The CDR3 region has the DNA TGTGCCAGCAGCCAAGGTCCCACAGTTTCCAATGAGCAGTTCTTC. Complete variable domain (other parts from reference TRBV14 and TRBJ2-1): EAGVTQFPSHSVIEKGQTVTLRCDPISGHDNLYWYRRVMGKEIKFLLHFVKESKQDESGMPNNRFLAERTGGTYSTLKVQPAELEDSGVYFCASSQGPTVSNEQFFGPGTRLTVL.

The gene calls are TRBV7-8 and TRBJ2-7; TRBD2 agrees at 7 bases. This CDR3 region has 18 residues. The germline V gene encodes CDR1 SGHVS and CDR2 FQNEAQ. V trimming: 5 bases; J trimming: 3 bases; junction bases outside the gene matches: 19. The CDR3 DNA is TGTGCCAGCAGCACGAATTCCGACCGGCTAGCGGCCCTCTACGAGCAGTACTTC. Translation gives CASSTNSDRLAALYEQYF.

This chain joins TRBV6-5 and TRBJ2-7; a weak D match, TRBD2 (5 bases). With 5 bases removed from V and 6 bases from J, the gap between germline ends came to 14 bases. There are 13 residues in the CDR3. Germline V CDR1 and CDR2: MNHEY, SVGAGI. This chain's CDR3 is CASSIGGRGEQYF. The CDR3 DNA sequence: TGTGCCAGCAGTATTGGAGGTCGCGGCGAGCAGTACTTC.

V usage is TRBV11-3 and J usage is TRBJ2-1; 11 bases map to TRBD2. V gave up 2 bases and J gave up 8 bases; unmatched junction bases: 8. Germline values: CDR1 SGHNT, CDR2 YENEEA. This CDR3 is built from 16 residues. CDR3 bases: TGTGCCAGCAGCTTAAGAGTAGCGGGAGGGGTCGATGAGCAGTTCTTC. This codes for CASSLRVAGGVDEQFF.

This chain uses TRBV6-5 with TRBJ1-2; maybe TRBD1 (5 bases). Looked up from germline, CDR1 is MNHEY and CDR2 is SVGAGI. This CDR3 is built from 12 residues. The V end lost 6 bases, the J end lost 6 bases, and 11 bases lay between the germline ends. Here the CDR3 reads CASRDLRDGYTF. The CDR3 DNA reads as TGTGCCAGCAGAGACCTCAGGGATGGCTACACCTTC.

This chain uses TRBV7-6 with TRBJ2-2; 9 bases fit TRBD1. CDR3 length equals 17 residues. The trim removed 5 bases at V and 6 bases at J, leaving 13 bases unmatched. CDR1 is SGHVS, CDR2 FNYEAQ, per germline. The CDR3 DNA sequence: TGTGCCAGCAGCAAAATCCGGGACAGGGTTGAGGCCGGGGAGCTGTTTTTT. Its translation: CASSKIRDRVEAGELFF.

This clone was seen ten or more times. The V and J genes are TRBV11-2 and TRBJ2-7; 7 positions agree with TRBD1. Germline CDR1 is SGHAT and CDR2 is FQNNGV. This CDR3 comprises 15 residues. The ends lost 1 base at V and 0 bases at J; junction bases unmatched: 3. CDR3 in amino acids: CASSLVGDSSYEQYF. The CDR3 nucleotides are TGTGCCAGCAGCTTAGTTGGGGACAGCTCCTACGAGCAGTACTTC.

The chain employs TRBV7-6 and TRBJ2-7; no clear D. CDR1 is SGHVS, CDR2 FNYEAQ, per germline. V lost 1 base and J 0 bases, leaving 10 bases between the germline ends. There are 15 residues in the CDR3. CDR3 DNA sequence: TGTGCCAGCAGCTTAGGACTTGGGGACTCCTACGAGCAGTACTTC. Its translation: CASSLGLGDSYEQYF.

The chain employs TRBV15 and TRBJ2-5; D gene ambiguous. The ends were cut back, 7 bases at V and 0 bases at J, with 9 bases in the middle. Germline V gene sequence: CDR1 LNHNV, CDR2 YYDKDF (reference sequence). The CDR3 has 13 residues. The CDR3 loop is CATNRVYQETQYF. DNA for the CDR3: TGTGCCACCAACCGGGTGTACCAAGAGACCCAGTACTTC.

The genes are TRBV27 and TRBJ2-1; 12 nucleotides agree with TRBD2. This CDR3 spans 17 amino acids. The V and J ends lost 5 bases and 10 bases, in that order; junction bases with no gene match: 15. Germline V lookup: CDR1 MNHEY, CDR2 SMNVEV (reference sequence). CDR3 in DNA: TGTGCCAGCAGTCTGCCTCTAGCGGGAGGGCCACCGCGAGAGCAGTTCTTC. Translation: CASSLPLAGGPPREQFF.

The chain links TRBV6-6 to TRBJ1-5; TRBD1 aligns across 8 bases. Trimming took 0 bases from V and 6 from J; bases not matched to a gene: 4. Per germline, CDR1 MNHNY and CDR2 SVGAGI (reference sequence). The CDR3 loop spans 15 amino acids. For the CDR3, the DNA is TGTGCCAGCAGTTACTCGACAGGGGCCGGTCAGCCCCAGCATTTT. This encodes CASSYSTGAGQPQHF.

The CDR3 loop is CATSSYPAAEQFF. CDR3 DNA sequence: TGTGCCACCAGCAGTTACCCCGCTGCTGAGCAGTTCTTC. This chain joins TRBV15 and TRBJ2-1; no clear D. The CDR3 length is 13 residues. Trimming removed 3 bases at V and 9 bases at J, with 12 bases between. Germline lookup yields CDR1 LNHNV and CDR2 YYDKDF (reference sequence).

A single count supports this clone. The chain joins TRBV11-2 to TRBJ1-2; 9 bases fit TRBD1. Germline V CDR1 and CDR2: SGHAT, FQNNGV. The CDR3 contains 14 residues. V gave up 4 bases and J gave up 3 bases; unmatched junction bases: 3. The CDR3 is CASSWGTGHYGYTF. The CDR3 region has the DNA TGTGCCAGCAGCTGGGGGACAGGGCACTATGGCTACACCTTC.

V and J are TRBV9 and TRBJ2-7; no definite D call. Germline loops: CDR1 SGDLS, CDR2 YYNGEE. This CDR3 region has 15 residues. V lost 3 bases and J lost 2, with 15 bases in between. In nucleotides, the CDR3 is TGTGCCAGCAGCGCCCGGAAGAACAGACCCTACGAGCAGTACTTC. Translated, it gives CASSARKNRPYEQYF.

Written as DNA, the CDR3 is TGTGCCAGCAGCTTAGCGGGTAGCGGGAGGGCCGACAATGAGCAGTTCTTC. This gives the protein CASSLAGSGRADNEQFF. J is TRBJ2-1 and V is TRBV7-9, with 11 bases aligning to TRBD2. The germline V gene has CDR1 SEHNR and CDR2 FQNEAQ (reference sequence). After removal of 0 bases from V and 5 bases from J, the junction contained 6 bases not matched to a gene. The CDR3 extends over 17 amino acids.

The chain joins TRBV6-1 to TRBJ2-1; no definite D call. The CDR3 loop spans 19 amino acids. Trimming took off 0 bases at V and 6 bases at J, with 24 bases between the two ends. The germline V gene encodes CDR1 MNHNS and CDR2 SASEGT. The CDR3 loop is CASSEAQDDLYLYVNEQFF. In nucleotides, the CDR3 is TGTGCCAGCAGTGAAGCGCAGGACGATCTTTACCTTTATGTCAATGAGCAGTTCTTC.